This TCR beta chain derives from a study of cytomegalovirus exposure and HLA in healthy donors. Sequencing was performed with immunoSEQ multiplex PCR; in TCRdb, only in-frame clones are kept and a portion is missing. The table lists some 140,000 clones, around 84% of them singletons. This CDR3 spans 16 amino acids. J lost 2 bases, V lost 5 bases, and 8 bases had no gene match. Germline V gives CDR1 SGHNT, CDR2 YYREEE (reference sequence). Specimen: PBMCs. The clonotype originates from a human donor in good health. The chain combines TRBV5-4 with TRBJ1-5, with 9 bases fitting TRBD1. CDR3 coding DNA: TGTGCCAGCAGTTATACAGGGGGCTCTGGCAATCAGCCCCAGCATTTT. It encodes CASSYTGGSGNQPQHF.